The 20 T cell receptor beta chains reported below all come from one sample, sequenced in a study of regulatory T cells in long-lasting Graves disease. Time point noted: newly diagnosed GD, antithyroid drugs for less than 3 months. PBMC RNA was the source of the TCR library. Assembly of TCR beta libraries relied on iRepertoire HTBI primers together with Arm-PCR of CDR3 regions. From the multiplex PCR reads, TCRdb called clonotypes with MiXCR, one entry per CDR3 protein. The top ten clones hold more than 8% of a sample with roughly 560,000 distinct CDR3 sequences, around 12% of them seen once. The sample was also reused in another study, on T cells in Graves' hyperthyroidism and ophthalmopathy.

The specimen comprised peripheral blood mononuclear cells (PBMCs), sampled at new diagnosis, from a patient treated with antithyroid drugs. Receptors originate from a woman younger than 45 with Graves disease.

This clonotype showed up just a few times. CDR3 in amino acids: CASSQGVVGQGHQPQHF. CDR3 nucleotides: TGCGCCAGCAGCCAAGGGGTTGTCGGACAGGGCCATCAGCCCCAGCATTTT. This rearrangement joins TRBV4-1 to TRBJ1-5; 8 nucleotides align to TRBD1. Germline V gene sequence: CDR1 MGHRA, CDR2 YSYEKL. The ends lost 1 base at V and 5 bases at J; junction bases unmatched: 10. The length of the CDR3 is 17 residues.

This clonotype was picked up many times. This chain joins TRBV6-2 or TRBV6-3 and TRBJ2-7; D gene uncertain. The CDR3 length is 13 residues. Germline V gives CDR1 MNHEY, CDR2 SVGEGT. V was shortened by 5 bases and J by 3 bases, with 11 bases between the two germline ends. In DNA form, the CDR3 reads TGTGCCAGCAGTGAATCATCGGTCTACGAGCAGTACTTC. Amino acids: CASSESSVYEQYF.

Comments on this clonotype: The junction shows a germline mismatch at one end, possibly a read error. The chain uses TRBV12-3 or TRBV12-4 and TRBJ2-5, with TRBD1 identical over 8 bases. This CDR3 has 16 residues. DNA for the CDR3: TGTGCCAGCATACCAGGGGGCCGCGCGTCACAAGGGACCCAGTACTTC. Its translation: CASIPGGRASQGTQYF.

The V call is TRBV24-1, the J call TRBJ2-2, with 12 nucleotides matching TRBD2. Germline trimming cut 9 bases from V and 5 bases from J; bases unmatched to any gene: 9. The CDR3 contains 16 residues. Per the germline V gene, CDR1 is KGHDR and CDR2 is SFDVKD. CDR3 region: CATSSGRAELTGELFF. CDR3 in DNA: TGTGCCACCTCTAGCGGGAGGGCCGAATTGACCGGGGAGCTGTTTTTT.

As for this clonotype: Compared with germline, one end of the junction differs, possibly owing to a read error. V is TRBV4-1 and J is TRBJ2-4; 7 bases are a match to TRBD2. Germline V lookup: CDR1 MGHRA, CDR2 YSYEKL. The CDR3 is 15 residues long. Written as DNA, the CDR3 is TGCGCCAGCAGCCAAGCCCCCTCCGGCGGGGGTGAGACTATTTTC. Translated: CASSQAPSGGGETIF.

The table lists this clonotype with many counts. The rearrangement links TRBV6-1 to TRBJ1-1, with D perhaps TRBD1 (6 bases). CDR1 is MNHNS, CDR2 SASEGT, per germline. The CDR3 spans 15 residues. V shed 5 bases and J shed 5 bases, with 18 bases lying between them. CDR3 nucleotide sequence: TGTGCCAGCAGTCGATCCGGGACATGGGTGACTGAAGCTTTCTTT. It encodes CASSRSGTWVTEAFF.

This clonotype was seen only a few times. A much larger clone differs from this one at a single base, so this may be a read error. The chain couples TRBV2 to TRBJ2-1; D is undetermined. Matching the DNA end better, TRBJ2-5 makes the J call doubtful. Germline assignment: CDR1 SNHLY and CDR2 FYNNEI. This CDR3 has 12 residues. CDR3 loop: CASKWDKKTQYF. The CDR3 region has the DNA TGTGCCAGCAAATGGGATAAGAAGACCCAGTACTTC.

This clonotype has a count of ten or more. V and J are TRBV27 and TRBJ1-5, with D perhaps TRBD1 (5 bases). Per the germline V gene, CDR1 is MNHEY and CDR2 is SMNVEV (reference sequence). V shed 6 bases and J shed 4 bases, with 10 bases lying between them. The CDR3 covers 13 residues. This CDR3 reads CASRKTDNQPQHF. In nucleotides, the CDR3 is TGTGCCAGCAGAAAGACAGATAATCAGCCCCAGCATTTT.

This clonotype occurred many times. This sequence joins TRBV11-3 and TRBJ1-1; D unresolved. This CDR3 spans 15 amino acids. The V end was cut by 1 base, the J end by 3 bases, with 12 bases between. The V gene's germline CDR1 is SGHNT and CDR2 YENEEA. CDR3 sequence (DNA): TGTGCCAGCAGCTTAGTAGTCAATTCGGACACTGAAGCTTTCTTT. Translated, it gives CASSLVVNSDTEAFF. Based on the CDR3 plus reference TRBV11-3 and TRBJ1-1, the full variable domain is EAGVVQSPRYKIIEKKQPVAFWCNPISGHNTLYWYLQNLGQGPELLIRYENEEAVDDSQLPKDRFSAERLKGVDSTLKIQPAELGDSAVYLCASSLVVNSDTEAFFGQGTRLTVV.

This clonotype has at least ten counts. The rearrangement joins TRBV7-9 to TRBJ1-1; TRBD1 is a possible D gene (6 bases). The CDR3 extends over 14 amino acids. V gave up 6 bases and J gave up 7 bases, with 18 bases separating them. The germline gives CDR1 SEHNR, CDR2 FQNEAQ (reference sequence). CDR3 amino acids: CASRGGATNSEAFF. The CDR3 DNA is TGTGCCAGCAGGGGGGGGGCGACTAATAGTGAAGCTTTCTTT.

The chain recombines TRBV4-1 with TRBJ1-1; 7 positions agree with TRBD1. This CDR3 contains 17 residues. Trimming removed 1 base from V and 5 bases from J; junction bases left unmatched: 13. CDR1 is MGHRA, CDR2 YSYEKL, per germline. Here the CDR3 reads CASSQGRPDREGTEAFF. CDR3 coding DNA: TGCGCCAGCAGCCAAGGACGCCCAGACAGGGAGGGGACTGAAGCTTTCTTT.

This clonotype was counted at least ten times. The genes are TRBV12-3 or TRBV12-4 and TRBJ2-3, with TRBD2 identical over 15 bases. This CDR3 region has 19 residues. V trimming: 2 bases; J trimming: 2 bases; junction bases outside the gene matches: 8. The CDR3 region is CASSLYGLAGGPNTDTQYF. CDR3 bases: TGTGCCAGCAGTTTATATGGACTAGCGGGAGGGCCTAACACAGATACGCAGTATTTT.

This clonotype has ten or more counts. V gene TRBV20-1 combines with J gene TRBJ2-1; perhaps TRBD1 as D (6 bases). The V and J ends lost 6 bases and 8 bases respectively, with 26 bases between them. CDR1 and CDR2 (germline): DFQATT, SNEGSKA (reference sequence). This CDR3 contains 16 residues. CDR3 protein: CSANDGTSPWVDEQFF. The DNA of the CDR3 is TGCAGTGCAAACGACGGGACATCACCTTGGGTTGATGAGCAGTTCTTC.

This clonotype was counted between two and nine times. This CDR3 fails to terminate in the conserved phenylalanine or tryptophan, so it likely reflects a read error. V usage is TRBV6-9 and J usage is TRBJ2-7; D perhaps matches TRBD2 (6 bases). Germline V lookup: CDR1 MNHGY, CDR2 SVAAGI. This CDR3 region has 15 residues. The V gene lost 3 bases and the J gene lost 0 bases, with 12 bases spanning the gap. CDR3 bases: TGTGCCAGCAGTTACGGGGCTAGCGTCTCCTACGAGCAGTACATC. Translation: CASSYGASVSYEQYI.

In regard to this clonotype: A much larger clone sits a single nucleotide away, making a read error possible. The chain has TRBV11-2 and TRBJ2-5; the match to TRBD1 covers 7 bases. The CDR3 has 11 residues. CDR1 is SGHAT and CDR2 is FQNNGV in the germline V gene. The CDR3 region has the DNA TGTGCCAACAGCCTCACAGGGGTGTTGGACTTC. Its protein product is CANSLTGVLDF.

Here the CDR3 reads CASSRLASSSYNEQFF. CDR3 sequence (DNA): TGCGCCAGCAGCCGACTAGCGTCTAGCTCCTACAATGAGCAGTTCTTC. The chain couples TRBV5-1 to TRBJ2-1; 8 bases line up with TRBD2. CDR3 size: 16 residues. Losses at the gene ends were 4 bases for V and 0 bases for J; bases not matched to a gene: 6. Germline V CDR1 and CDR2: SGHRS, YFSETQ.

This clonotype has a count of ten or more. The chain couples TRBV24-1 to TRBJ2-3, with TRBD1 matching 8 bases. The J call is doubtful: the DNA matches TRBJ2-1 better. There are 17 residues in the CDR3. Germline-derived CDR1 and CDR2 are KGHDR and SFDVKD. The CDR3 sequence: CATSDRQGSLQLGEQFF. DNA for the CDR3: TGTGCCACCAGTGACAGACAGGGGTCCCTCCAGCTCGGTGAGCAGTTCTTC.

This clonotype was recorded at least ten times. V gene TRBV30 combines with J gene TRBJ1-2; weak D call: TRBD1 (6 bases). V gave up 3 bases and J gave up 4 bases, with 18 bases separating them. This CDR3 has 15 residues. CDR1 GTSNPN and CDR2 SVGIG come from the germline V gene (reference sequence). The CDR3 sequence is CAWRGIQGTFYGYTF. The CDR3 DNA reads TGTGCCTGGAGAGGTATACAGGGAACATTCTATGGCTACACCTTC.

This clonotype has just a few counts. V gene TRBV27 combines with J gene TRBJ1-2; the D gene is possibly TRBD1 (6 bases). CDR3 length: 14 amino acids. The germline V gene has CDR1 MNHEY and CDR2 SMNVEV (reference sequence). Trimming pared 4 bases from V and 4 bases from J, leaving 13 bases between. The CDR3 here is CASSSHGQLYGYTF. CDR3 DNA: TGTGCCAGCAGTTCTCACGGACAGCTCTATGGCTACACCTTC.

This clonotype was counted between two and nine times. A much larger clone lies a single base off, so this may be a read error. The rearrangement joins TRBV11-2 to TRBJ2-7; 7 bases are a match to TRBD2. The CDR3 sequence is 17 residues long. The germline V gene has CDR1 SGHAT and CDR2 FQNNGV. CDR3 region: CAGSLEARRGLPYEQYF. The DNA for the CDR3 is TGTGCCGGCAGCTTAGAGGCTCGTCGGGGACTACCTTACGAGCAGTACTTC. Together with reference TRBV11-2 and TRBJ2-7, the CDR3 gives the full variable domain: EAGVAQSPRYKIIEKRQSVAFWCNPISGHATLYWYQQILGQGPKLLIQFQNNGVVDDSQLPKDRFSAERLKGVDSTLKIQPAKLEDSAVYLCAGSLEARRGLPYEQYFGPGTRLTVT.